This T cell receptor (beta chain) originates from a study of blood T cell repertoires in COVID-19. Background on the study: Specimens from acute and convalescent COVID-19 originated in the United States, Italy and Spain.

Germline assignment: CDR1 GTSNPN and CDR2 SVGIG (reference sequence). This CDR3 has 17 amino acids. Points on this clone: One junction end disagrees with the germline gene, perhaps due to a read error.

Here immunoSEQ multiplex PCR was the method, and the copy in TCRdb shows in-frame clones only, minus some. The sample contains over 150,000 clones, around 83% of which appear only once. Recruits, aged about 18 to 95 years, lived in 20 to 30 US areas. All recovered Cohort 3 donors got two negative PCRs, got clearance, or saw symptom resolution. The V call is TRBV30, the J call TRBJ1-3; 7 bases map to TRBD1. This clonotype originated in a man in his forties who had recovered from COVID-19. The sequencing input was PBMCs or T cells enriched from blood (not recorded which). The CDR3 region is CAWSVRGGTESGSTIYF. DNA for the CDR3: TGTGCCTGGAGTGTACGGGGTGGGACAGAATCTGGAAGCACCATATATTTT.